Reported below is one T cell receptor (beta chain). The data belong to a study of shared T cell receptors in the human thymus. The repertoire was sequenced with immunoSEQ multiplex PCR; TCRdb's copy has only in-frame clones and lacks some. The sample yields hundreds of thousands of clones, 85% to 95% seen once. Trimming took 4 bases from V and 2 from J; bases not matched to a gene: 8. In germline, CDR1 is SGHDT, CDR2 YYEEEE. The CDR3 spans 16 residues. The V gene is TRBV5-6, the J gene TRBJ2-5, with 10 nucleotides matching TRBD2. The sequencing input was thymocytes. This receptor was taken from a human donor. The CDR3, as DNA: TGTGCCAGCAGCGGCCAACTAGCGGGGTTACAAGAGACCCAGTACTTC. Protein: CASSGQLAGLQETQYF.